The clone carrying this T cell receptor beta chain was found many times. The antigen is unknown. The record originates from a study of human T cells and chemical hapten exposure. Turning to the study itself: Patches that contained 0.01% DPC were applied to the upper back and read at 6 days.

As to time point: patch test 1, 2 weeks after DPC sensitization. Treatment of the sample: therapeutic diphenylcyclopropenone sensitization with weekly scalp DPC. Study-wide findings and caveats: With DPC sensitization, TCRs exceeding 1 in 1000 frequency showed no change.

The CDR3 extends over 15 amino acids. Germline assignment: CDR1 SQVTM and CDR2 ANQGSEA. V was pared by 4 bases and J by 1 base, with 6 bases of the junction left unmatched. Individual cDNA molecules in this library carried unique molecular identifiers. TCRdb reprocessed the RACE reads with MiXCR, giving one entry per CDR3 protein. The repertoire holds approximately 80,000 distinct CDR3 sequences, with roughly a tenth as singletons. The specimen was whole blood, collected in connection with sensitization to the hapten diphenylcyclopropenone (DPC). The chain has TRBV29-1 and TRBJ2-5, with 10 bases aligning to TRBD1. The TCR originated in a woman in her forties or fifties with alopecia areata. Some clones in this sample may be carry-over from other donors' samples. The CDR3 sequence: CSVVFWDRGQETQYF. CDR3 nucleotides: TGCAGCGTTGTTTTCTGGGACAGGGGCCAAGAGACCCAGTACTTC.